This T cell receptor beta chain was obtained from a study of T cell responses to AZD1222 COVID-19 vaccine. Trimming took 3 bases from V and 7 from J; bases not matched to a gene: 8. CDR1 is SGDLS and CDR2 is YYNGEE in the germline V gene. The CDR3 covers 14 residues. Libraries were prepared by immunoSEQ multiplex PCR; TCRdb keeps only in-frame clonotypes and omits some of them. The sample lists about 150,000 clones; roughly nine tenths were seen once. Material: peripheral blood, obtained on day 0 of MenACWY control vaccination. The chain employs TRBV9 and TRBJ2-7; 9 bases agree with TRBD2. This TCR was recovered from an adult in good health. The CDR3 bases are TGTGCCAGCAGCGCATCCGGGACTAGCCTTGAGCAGTACTTC. Translation: CASSASGTSLEQYF.